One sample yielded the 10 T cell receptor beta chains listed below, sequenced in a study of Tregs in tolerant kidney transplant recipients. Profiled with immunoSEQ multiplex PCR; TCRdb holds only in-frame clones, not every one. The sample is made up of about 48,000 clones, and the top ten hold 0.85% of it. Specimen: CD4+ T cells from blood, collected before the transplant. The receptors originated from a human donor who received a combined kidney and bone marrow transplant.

The CDR3 protein is CASSQTGTGKNTIYF. Partial CDR3 DNA: TGTGCCAGCAGCCAAACCGGGACAGGGAAGAACACC. The chain employs TRBV11-1 and TRBJ1-3, with 9 bases matching TRBD1. The CDR3 end lies 3 residues beyond the end of the read and is filled in from the germline J gene. Per germline, CDR1 SGHAT and CDR2 FQDESV (reference sequence). CDR3 size: 15 residues. With 5 bases clipped from V and 7 bases from J, the junction kept 9 bases outside the gene matches.

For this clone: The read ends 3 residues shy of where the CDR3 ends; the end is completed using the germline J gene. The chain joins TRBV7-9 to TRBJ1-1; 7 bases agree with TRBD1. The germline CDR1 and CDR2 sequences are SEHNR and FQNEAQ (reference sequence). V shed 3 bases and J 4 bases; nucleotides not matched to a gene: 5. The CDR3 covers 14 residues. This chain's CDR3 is CASSFSTGVTEAFF. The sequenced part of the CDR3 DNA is TGTGCCAGCAGCTTCTCAACAGGGGTCACTGAA.

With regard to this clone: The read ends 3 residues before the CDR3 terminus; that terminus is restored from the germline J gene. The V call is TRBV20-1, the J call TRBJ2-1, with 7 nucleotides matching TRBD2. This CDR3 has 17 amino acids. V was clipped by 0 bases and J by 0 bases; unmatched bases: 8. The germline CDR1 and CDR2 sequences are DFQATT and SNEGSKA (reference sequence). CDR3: CSARDWASGSSYNEQFF. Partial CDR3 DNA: TGCAGTGCTAGAGATTGGGCTAGCGGCAGCTCCTACAATGAG.

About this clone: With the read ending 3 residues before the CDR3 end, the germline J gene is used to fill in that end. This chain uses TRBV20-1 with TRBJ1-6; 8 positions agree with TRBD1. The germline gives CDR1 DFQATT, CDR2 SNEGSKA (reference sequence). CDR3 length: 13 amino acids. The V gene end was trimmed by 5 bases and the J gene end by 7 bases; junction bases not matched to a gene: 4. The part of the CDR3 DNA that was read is TGCAGTGCTCGGACAGGGATGAATTCACCC. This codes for CSARTGMNSP. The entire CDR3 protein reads CSARTGMNSPLHF.

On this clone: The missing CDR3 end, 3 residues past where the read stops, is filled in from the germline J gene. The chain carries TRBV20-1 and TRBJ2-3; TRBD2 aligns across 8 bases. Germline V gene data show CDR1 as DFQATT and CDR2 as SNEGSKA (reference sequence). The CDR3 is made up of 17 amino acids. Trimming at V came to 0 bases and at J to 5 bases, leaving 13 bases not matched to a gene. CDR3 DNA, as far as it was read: TGCAGTGCTAGAGATCCTGGGAGCGGGAGCCGCATAGATACG. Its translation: CSARDPGSGSRIDT. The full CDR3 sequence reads CSARDPGSGSRIDTQYF.

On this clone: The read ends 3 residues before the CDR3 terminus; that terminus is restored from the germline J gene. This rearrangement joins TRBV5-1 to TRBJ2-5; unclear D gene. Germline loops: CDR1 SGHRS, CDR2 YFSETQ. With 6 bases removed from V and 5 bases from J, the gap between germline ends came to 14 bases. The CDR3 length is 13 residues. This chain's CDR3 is CASKGFSQETQYF. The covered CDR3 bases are TGCGCCAGCAAAGGGTTTTCACAGGAGACC. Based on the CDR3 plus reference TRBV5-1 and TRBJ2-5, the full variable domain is KAGVTQTPRYLIKTRGQQVTLSCSPISGHRSVSWYQQTPGQGLQFLFEYFSETQRNKGNFPGRFSGRQFSNSRSEMNVSTLELGDSALYLCASKGFSQETQYFGPGTRLLVL.

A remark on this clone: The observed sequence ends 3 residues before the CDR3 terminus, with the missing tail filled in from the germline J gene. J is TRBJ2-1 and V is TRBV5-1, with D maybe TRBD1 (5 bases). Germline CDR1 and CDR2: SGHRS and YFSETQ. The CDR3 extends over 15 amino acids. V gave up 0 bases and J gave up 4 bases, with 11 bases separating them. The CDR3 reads CASSLDTGEYNEQFF. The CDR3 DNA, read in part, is TGCGCCAGCAGCTTGGATACAGGAGAATACAATGAG.

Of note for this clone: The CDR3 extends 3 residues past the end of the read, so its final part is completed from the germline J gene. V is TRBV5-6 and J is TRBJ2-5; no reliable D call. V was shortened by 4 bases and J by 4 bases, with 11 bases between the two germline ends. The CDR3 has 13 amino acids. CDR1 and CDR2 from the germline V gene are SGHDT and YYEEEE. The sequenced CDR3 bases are TGTGCCAGCAGCCAGTTTAATGGAGAGACC. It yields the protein CASSQFNGET. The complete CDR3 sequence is CASSQFNGETQYF. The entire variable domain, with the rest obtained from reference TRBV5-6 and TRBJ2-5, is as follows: DAGVTQSPTHLIKTRGQQVTLRCSPKSGHDTVSWYQQALGQGPQFIFQYYEEEERQRGNFPDRFSGHQFPNYSSELNVNALLLGDSALYLCASSQFNGETQYFGPGTRLLVL.

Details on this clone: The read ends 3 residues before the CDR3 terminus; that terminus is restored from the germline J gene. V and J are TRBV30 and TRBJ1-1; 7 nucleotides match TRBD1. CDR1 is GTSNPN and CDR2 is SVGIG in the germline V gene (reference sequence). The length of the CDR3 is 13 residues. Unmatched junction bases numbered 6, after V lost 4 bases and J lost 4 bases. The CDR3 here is CAWTKRGRTEAFF. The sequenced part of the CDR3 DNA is TGTGCCTGGACTAAGAGGGGGCGCACTGAA.

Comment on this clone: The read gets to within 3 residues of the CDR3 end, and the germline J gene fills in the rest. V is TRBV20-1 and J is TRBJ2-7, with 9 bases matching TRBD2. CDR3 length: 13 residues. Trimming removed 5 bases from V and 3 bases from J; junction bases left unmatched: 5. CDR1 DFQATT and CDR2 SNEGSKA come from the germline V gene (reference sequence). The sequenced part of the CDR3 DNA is TGCAGTGCTCGGGGACTAGCCGACTACGAG. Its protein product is CSARGLADYE. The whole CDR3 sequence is CSARGLADYEQYF.